This T cell receptor beta chain was observed in a study of T cell responses to AZD1222 COVID-19 vaccine. Study context: Second-dose timings of about 4 or about 12 weeks were pooled.

Study observations and caveats: The study found Spike-specific TCR breadth and depth rose after two AZD1222 doses. White British people made up most donors, females outnumbered males, and clonal diversity was possibly underestimated.

Worth noting for this clone: Its antigen is unidentified.

This CDR3 is 15 amino acids long. Germline CDR1 and CDR2: MDHEN and SYDVKM. Trimming removed 1 base from V and 1 base from J, with 10 bases in between. Repertoires were generated with immunoSEQ multiplex PCR, while TCRdb's copy carries only in-frame clones and drops some. The sample contains about 72,000 clones, around 86% of which appear only once. The receptor's source is an adult in good health. The chain combines TRBV28 with TRBJ1-1, with a tentative D call TRBD1 (5 bases). The sample was peripheral blood, taken on day 0 of AZD1222 vaccination. This CDR3 is CASSLLQGQNTEAFF. The CDR3 coding sequence is TGTGCCAGCAGTTTATTGCAGGGCCAGAACACTGAAGCTTTCTTT.